This T cell receptor (beta chain) originates from a study of T-cell reconstitution after alpha-beta-depleted transplantation in children. The CDR3 sequence is 13 residues long. V lost 7 bases, J lost 6 bases, and 12 bases lay in between. This clonotype was counted a few times. Molecular barcoding with unique molecular identifiers was used for the TCRbeta library. TCRdb analysed the PCR reads with MiXCR anew, one entry per CDR3 protein. The sample records 400,000 to 500,000 distinct CDR3 sequences, roughly a tenth being singletons. Sequenced material: PBMCs from the stem cell graft donor, taken from the stem cell graft. The TCR was taken from a human donor who donated a stem cell graft to a child with acute myeloid leukemia. The V and J genes are TRBV12-3 or TRBV12-4 and TRBJ2-2; a weak D match, TRBD2 (6 bases). The CDR3 region is CASTGDFAGELFF. CDR3 nucleotide sequence: TGTGCCAGCACGGGGGATTTCGCCGGGGAGCTGTTTTTT.